Listed here is a single T cell receptor (beta chain). This record comes from a study of blood T cell repertoires in COVID-19. Overall study: COVID-19 samples collected from the United States, Italy and Spain covered acute and convalescent phases. T cells, B-cell-depleted T cells, or PBMCs provided the cDNA or gDNA that served as material.

Germline V gene lookup returns CDR1 MGHRA and CDR2 YSYEKL. The CDR3 is 14 amino acids. The V end was cut by 1 base, the J end by 8 bases, with 14 bases between. As originally analysed: Amplification with reference gene primers provided the estimates of nucleated cell counts. Repertoires were generated with immunoSEQ multiplex PCR, while TCRdb's copy carries only in-frame clones and drops some. V, J and clone size are those of that table, while D and trimming were read from the DNA. The data show tens of thousands of clones, about nine tenths seen once. The rearrangement uses TRBV4-1 and TRBJ1-2; D call uncertain. Sequencing was done on a sample of peripheral blood. The clonotype comes from a human donor in a cohort sampled during active COVID-19. CDR3 in amino acids: CASSQVYPTRGYTF. The DNA of the CDR3 is TGCGCCAGCAGCCAAGTCTATCCTACGAGGGGCTACACCTTC.